The clone carrying this T cell receptor beta chain was recorded at least ten times. Its antigen is not identified. The data belong to a study of response to subunit inactivated influenza vaccine. Broader study findings: Authors suggested each seasonal flu vaccination may recruit only limited numbers of new T cells.

Using its own MiXCR run on the RT-PCR reads, TCRdb lists one record per CDR3 protein. This table holds some 480,000 distinct CDR3 sequences, 11% found once. The sequence was collected from a man aged 50-60 years who received an inactivated influenza vaccine. The sequencing here drew on PBMCs from blood, taken around seven weeks after vaccination.

The CDR3 sequence: CASSLSTSAAYEQYF. The DNA for the CDR3 is TGTGCCAGCAGCTTGAGTACCTCAGCCGCCTACGAGCAGTACTTC. V is TRBV5-5 and J is TRBJ2-7, with D unresolved. Germline lookup yields CDR1 SGHKS and CDR2 YYEKEE (reference sequence). This CDR3 is 15 amino acids long. V dropped 1 base and J dropped 2 bases, with 13 bases sitting between them.